This TCR beta chain originates from a study of cytomegalovirus exposure and HLA in healthy donors (TCRdb year 2017). Looking at the study overall: In an earlier analysis of some 610 of the donors, roughly 300 Gb of sequence data and 90 million to 120 million unique TCR beta sequences from roughly 200 million T cells were reported. About 280 gigabases of sequencing data and 91 million or so unique TCR sequences made up an early release that covered roughly 670 HLA-typed donors. Of the 350 to 450 genotyped donors, 65% to 90% were placed in the genetic ancestry cluster associated with self-reported Caucasian donors. The study was designed to test whether signatures of past pathogen exposure could be identified by cataloging public T cell receptors. Using immunosequencing, the study profiled T cell repertoires from some 670 subjects and related those repertoires to cytomegalovirus serostatus. A separate validation cohort of some 130 different subjects was used in addition to the 666-subject first cohort. To predict cytomegalovirus infection status, the study brought together high-throughput TCR immunosequencing, statistical association of individual TCRs with disease status, and machine learning. To study patterns of TCR occurrence, a later analysis re-analyzed previously published TCR beta repertoires from 666 donors and added high-resolution HLA genotyping. In the later analysis, no new phenotypic data were used to find candidate immune exposures; instead, reliance was placed on TCR beta sequences and their occurrence across donors. An earlier analysis of several hundred of the donors applied high-throughput TCR beta sequencing to assess whether each TCR beta V gene segment acted as functional or pseudogenic. Alongside the repertoire data, information on donor age, sex, ethnicity and CMV serostatus was compiled. Genome-wide SNP genotypes for about 65% of the 666 donors were used in a later genetic analysis, which treated that subset as a discovery cohort. All discovery cohort repertoires had been generated on a single sequencing platform. Class I and class II HLA loci were covered by the typing at four-digit resolution. Typing coverage varied by locus: about 620-630 donors for A, B, C, DRB1 and DQB1; roughly 510 for DQA1; 600 to 610 for DPA1; some 470 for DPB1. Four or five DR-DQ haplotypes were handled as single units for association and clustering, since linkage in the cohort was strong. Among under 450 genotyped donors of the cohort, an average of around 240,000 unique TCR beta nucleotide sequences were sequenced per donor, about a sixth of them non-productive.

Summary of the overall study and its limitations: Because counts were too low, around 18 rarely observed V segments, including chromosome 9 orphons, were left out of the earlier analysis of a few hundred of the donors. In an earlier analysis of 587 of the donors, most TCR beta V segments appeared in productive rearrangements about 87% or about 30% of the time, broadly matching IMGT annotations. The study gave a list of under 200 TCR beta chains associated with cytomegalovirus. Several of the top co-occurrence clusters appeared to be linked to parvovirus B19, influenza, CMV and Epstein-Barr virus, according to a later analysis. When HLA alleles, especially DR and DQ, strongly co-occurred, TCR associations were difficult to assign to individual alleles. A further reported finding was that TCR beta sequences accurately predicted the HLA-A and HLA-B alleles for most subjects in the first cohort. A later analysis found that HLA-associated TCR beta chains were more clonally expanded and had lower generation probabilities than equally common non-associated chains. Cytomegalovirus status was reported to be diagnosed by the classifier with high specificity and sensitivity in both the original and validation cohorts. Some IMGT-functional V segments, including TRBV6-2 and TRBV6-3, could not be told apart with the 87-base-pair reads, so those segments were excluded. The sequencing pipeline was judged likely to have produced a cluster of highly shared sequence variants as a technical artifact. Compared with the roughly 670-donor mean, donors in an Asian-associated ancestry cluster had fewer N-insertions in productive TCRs, according to a later genetic analysis. V-gene and J-gene trimming of TCR beta chains was associated with a missense DCLRE1C variant in a later genetic analysis, and the association was replicated in an independent cohort. Most TCR sequences were observed very rarely across donors, whereas some public TCRs were present in many individuals. Presence/absence analyses assumed roughly uniform sequencing depth across donors, an assumption that may not hold. HLA typing was unavailable for some donors at each locus, so association tests used only the typed subset. According to a later analysis, most CMV-associated TCR beta chains appeared to be HLA-restricted, and the HLA associations seemed to be driven largely by CMV exposure. In vitro tests confirmed that a few of the cytomegalovirus-associated TCR beta chains recognize cytomegalovirus antigens. For the cohort, immune exposure information was limited to CMV serostatus. The cohort was sequenced for TCR beta chains only, and without alpha or paired-chain data the features that could be detected were limited. Linkage disequilibrium might explain the correlated functional status among segregating V segments, but an unknown experimental factor could not be ruled out. The authors suggested that the approach could potentially be extended to other disease states and immunological phenotypes. In a later analysis, the rate of TCR association differed among HLA loci, with DRB1 alleles having the most associated TCRs and HLA-C alleles having the fewest. In a later analysis, some 17,000 TCR beta sequences were associated with specific HLA alleles at a false discovery rate of 0.05.

The cysteine opens and the phenylalanine closes a CDR3 of 13 amino acids. Only CDR3 DNA is held: 39 bases, read in frame from base 1. For CDR1 and CDR2, the germline V gene (reference sequence) lists SEHNR and FQNEAQ. The cohort consisted of 600 to 750 healthy bone marrow donors. Cohort members were all nominally healthy when sampled, although unrecorded immune exposures were likely present. The donor was CMV seropositive and belonged to the group of 250 to 300 seropositive cohort members. A peripheral blood sample was provided by each donor, and peripheral blood mononuclear cells were used for TCR beta sequencing. Genomic DNA was extracted from the blood cell samples with the Qiagen DNeasy Blood Extraction Kit. Libraries were built with the immunoSEQ multiplex PCR assay. A mixture of 60 forward primers for TCR Vbeta segments and 13 reverse primers for TCR Jbeta segments was used in the multiplex PCR. A multiplex PCR assay on genomic DNA amplified the CDR3 region of rearranged TCR beta genes. The Illumina HiSeq System was used to sequence the amplified TCR beta libraries as 87-base-pair reads. The authors' pipeline ran thus. Across the 500 to 750 repertoires, a later analysis counted approximately 83 million unique TCR beta chains, some 11 million of which were shared by at least two donors. A nearest-neighbor algorithm error-corrected the raw reads and collapsed the reads into unique sequences, merging closely related sequences to remove PCR and sequencing errors. V, D and J gene segments were assigned by aligning CDR3 sequences to IMGT reference sequences. For a sequence to be retained, a match of at least six nucleotides to both a V gene segment and a J gene segment was required. Rearrangements were called productive when the CDR3 lacked stop codons and stayed in frame with V and J; all others were non-productive. Following IMGT convention, CDR3 was defined as the stretch from the second conserved V-encoded cysteine up to the conserved J-encoded phenylalanine. In an earlier analysis of roughly 580 of the donors, sequences lacking an unambiguous match to a single V gene segment were excluded. In an earlier analysis of approximately 590 of the donors, V segments were called functional above 56.7% productive rearrangements and were called segregating when the between-donor standard deviation exceeded 5%. A statistical classification framework was built to diagnose cytomegalovirus status from the catalog of TCR beta chain sequences. In a later analysis, V and J genes were assigned by comparing TCR nucleotide sequences against IMGT/GENE-DB human TR gene sequences. The TCRdist pipeline was used in a later analysis to assign CDR3 sequences and most-parsimonious VDJ recombination scenarios. In a later analysis, each TCR beta chain was defined by its CDR3 amino acid sequence together with its V-gene family, and reads lacking a unique V-gene family were excluded. In a later analysis, around 650 highly shared, low-generation-probability nucleotide sequences were removed to address suspected cross-contamination and a sequencing artifact. For each public chain, a later analysis derived a clonal expansion index from normalized ranks of inferred template counts within each repertoire. A later analysis computed generation probabilities with a VDJ recombination model fitted to out-of-frame rearrangements, and checked the results against IGoR. A later analysis scored TCR-TCR, TCR-HLA and TCR-CMV co-occurrence with hypergeometric tests, applying a repertoire-size bias correction to TCR pairs. False discovery rates were estimated in a later analysis by permuting HLA or CMV assignments 20 times. In a later analysis, co-occurring TCRs were grouped with DBSCAN, and TCRdist sequence similarity was added when clustering was performed within HLA-allele-positive subsets. Repertoires with fewer than 30,000 or more than 120,000 public chains, plus five repertoires with anomalous nucleotide sharing, were excluded from co-occurrence clustering. This is the immuneACCESS table as TCRdb keeps it, with only in-frame sequences that have V and J called. A part of the clones is gone; compared with another copy, unresolved V genes explain less than half, and the rest is unexplained. V and J calls plus clone size are reproduced from that table; the DNA served to infer D and trimming. The table for this sample lists some 120,000 clones; nearly 75% of them were counted only once. 4.8% of the sample is taken by the ten largest.

With regard to this clone: Its target antigen remains unknown. Per-base qualities were not stored, and no clone one base away is much larger.

This TCR was sampled from a man between 25 and 39 years old in good health and CMV-seropositive. The chain links TRBV7-9 with TRBJ2-5, with TRBD2 perhaps the D gene, on 5 matching bases. The DNA end lines up better with TRBJ2-7; the J call may be wrong. The specimen sequenced was PBMCs. The CDR3 protein: CASSPDRGNEQYF. In nucleotides, the sequence is TGTGCCAGCAGCCCCGATCGAGGGAACGAGCAGTACTTC.